Below are 4 T cell receptor beta chains sequenced from a single sample in a study of T cell repertoires in cytomegalovirus infection. TCRdb ran MiXCR on the reads and lists one entry per CDR3 protein. The sample carries roughly 250,000 distinct CDR3 sequences, roughly 20% recorded once. The sample taken for sequencing was CD8+ T cells from PBMCs. Receptor source: a human donor in good health (CMV status not recorded). Some clones in this sample may be carry-over from other donors' samples.

V gene TRBV28 combines with J gene TRBJ2-5; TRBD1 is a possible D gene (5 bases). This CDR3 has 15 amino acids. The V gene lost 4 bases and the J gene lost 1 base, with 13 bases spanning the gap. The germline CDR1 and CDR2 sequences are MDHEN and SYDVKM. CDR3 DNA sequence: TGTGCCAGCAGTTCTAGGACACGGGCCCAAGAGACCCAGTACTTC. Translated: CASSSRTRAQETQYF.

In this sample, this clonotype turned up many times. The chain employs TRBV7-9 and TRBJ1-2; D call uncertain. V lost 2 bases and J 3 bases, leaving 4 bases between the germline ends. The CDR3 spans 12 residues. In germline, CDR1 is SEHNR, CDR2 FQNEAQ (reference sequence). CDR3 bases: TGTGCCAGCAGCTTAATGGACTATGGCTACACCTTC. It encodes CASSLMDYGYTF.

The V gene is TRBV20-1, the J gene TRBJ1-5, with no clear D. This CDR3 is built from 16 residues. V was cut by 0 bases and J by 1 base, with 13 bases left in between. Germline CDR1 is DFQATT and CDR2 is SNEGSKA (reference sequence). The CDR3 reads CSARDGPRISNQPQHF. CDR3 DNA sequence: TGCAGTGCTAGAGATGGGCCCAGGATCAGCAATCAGCCCCAGCATTTT.

As DNA, the CDR3 is TGTGCCACCAGCACCCAGAGAGGCCTTACCTACGAGCAGTACTTC. The encoded protein is CATSTQRGLTYEQYF. The chain carries TRBV15 and TRBJ2-7, with unresolved D. The CDR3 totals 15 residues. Germline V gene data show CDR1 as LNHNV and CDR2 as YYDKDF (reference sequence). Trimming took 4 bases from V and 2 from J, leaving 15 bases between them. Full variable domain (missing parts from reference TRBV15 and TRBJ2-7): DAMVIQNPRYQVTQFGKPVTLSCSQTLNHNVMYWYQQKSSQAPKLLFHYYDKDFNNEADTPDNFQSRRPNTSFCFLDIRSPGLGDTAMYLCATSTQRGLTYEQYFGPGTRLTVT.